This TCR beta chain was obtained from a study of T cell changes during pregnancy in multiple sclerosis. Sequencing was performed with immunoSEQ multiplex PCR; in TCRdb, only in-frame clones are kept and a portion is missing. This table holds around 69,000 clones, approximately 91% found once. This receptor was taken from a female donor with multiple sclerosis, enrolled in a pregnancy study. Sequenced material: peripheral blood, taken in the third trimester of pregnancy.

CDR3: CASSYATGSSYEQYF. CDR3 DNA sequence: TGCGCCAGCAGCTACGCGACGGGTAGCTCCTACGAGCAGTACTTC. The chain couples TRBV4-1 to TRBJ2-7, with D hard to call. The CDR3 has 15 amino acids. The germline CDR1 and CDR2 sequences are MGHRA and YSYEKL. Trimming stripped 5 bases from V and 0 bases from J, with 14 bases between.